One sample yielded the 10 T cell receptor beta chains listed below, sequenced in a study of OX40 agonist ivuxolimab in advanced cancers. Assay used: immunoSEQ multiplex PCR; TCRdb lists only in-frame clones, some missing. The table has some 98,000 clones, 91% seen once. The sample consisted of CD4+ or CD8+ T cells sorted from blood, taken in a trial of the OX40 agonist ivuxolimab. These receptors were taken from an adult with an advanced solid tumor such as melanoma, head and neck, liver or kidney cancer.

This clone has only a few counts. The chain joins TRBV4-3 to TRBJ2-7, with 7 bases aligning to TRBD2. Trimming at V came to 0 bases and at J to 2 bases, leaving 7 bases not matched to a gene. Germline V CDR1 and CDR2: LGHNA, YSLEER. This CDR3 is built from 16 residues. CDR3 loop: CASSQEPSGSAYEQYF. CDR3 nucleotides: TGCGCCAGCAGCCAAGAACCTAGCGGCTCCGCCTACGAGCAGTACTTC.

The table lists this clone with a few counts. The chain carries TRBV4-3 and TRBJ2-2, with 7 positions matching TRBD1. Germline loops: CDR1 LGHNA, CDR2 YSLEER. The CDR3 totals 14 residues. V lost 4 bases, J lost 5 bases, and 4 bases stayed unmatched. The CDR3 DNA follows: TGCGCCAGCAGCCCCGACAGGGAGACCGGGGAGCTGTTTTTT. The encoded protein is CASSPDRETGELFF.

The chain joins TRBV4-1 to TRBJ2-1; 16 bases map to TRBD2. The V gene's germline CDR1 is MGHRA and CDR2 YSYEKL. The CDR3 has 20 residues. V shed 0 bases, J shed 1 base, and the junction held 6 bases outside the gene matches. DNA of the CDR3: TGCGCCAGCAGCCAAGAGGGACTAGCGGGAGGGCGTGTGTCCTACAATGAGCAGTTCTTC. It encodes CASSQEGLAGGRVSYNEQFF.

The V gene is TRBV11-1, the J gene TRBJ2-3, with 7 bases fitting TRBD2. This CDR3 is 16 amino acids long. CDR1 and CDR2 (germline): SGHAT, FQDESV (reference sequence). J gave up 1 base and V 5 bases, and 9 bases lay outside the gene matches. The CDR3 DNA reads TGTGCCAGCAGCGCCGGGGCAGCGGGGCGCACAGATACGCAGTATTTT. Translating gives CASSAGAAGRTDTQYF.

This rearrangement joins TRBV28 to TRBJ1-4; D might be TRBD1 (5 bases). The CDR3 has 13 amino acids. The V gene lost 4 bases and the J gene lost 10 bases, with 13 bases spanning the gap. Germline V gene lookup returns CDR1 MDHEN and CDR2 SYDVKM. The CDR3 DNA sequence: TGTGCCAGCAGTTCAGGGTTATTGGGAAAACTGTTTTTT. It translates to CASSSGLLGKLFF.

The J gene is TRBJ2-7, the V gene TRBV10-1; either TRBD1 or TRBD2 may supply D (5 bases each). This CDR3 contains 14 residues. The ends were cut back, 5 bases at V and 2 bases at J, with 13 bases in the middle. Germline CDR1 WNHNN, CDR2 SYGVQD (reference sequence). CDR3 residues: CASSSLGRPYEQYF. Here the CDR3 DNA reads TGCGCCAGCAGTAGTTTGGGACGCCCCTACGAGCAGTACTTC.

V gene TRBV28 combines with J gene TRBJ2-7, with D possibly TRBD1 on 6 matching bases. Germline V gene sequence: CDR1 MDHEN, CDR2 SYDVKM. The CDR3 spans 16 residues. Trimming shortened V by 5 bases and J by 1 base, and 18 bases separated the two germline ends. The CDR3 is CASSKNRDNMSYEQYF. CDR3 nucleotides: TGTGCCAGCAGTAAAAACCGGGACAACATGTCCTACGAGCAGTACTTC.

The chain is built from TRBV4-3 and TRBJ1-2, with D tentatively TRBD1 (5 bases). The CDR3 is made up of 14 amino acids. V lost 0 bases and J lost 4, with 9 bases in between. From germline, CDR1 is LGHNA and CDR2 YSLEER. CDR3: CASSQDGQGYGYTF. The CDR3 DNA sequence: TGCGCCAGCAGCCAAGATGGGCAGGGCTATGGCTACACCTTC.

The chain couples TRBV9 to TRBJ2-7, with 14 bases aligning to TRBD2. V lost 0 bases, J lost 0 bases, and 17 bases stayed unmatched. Germline V gene lookup returns CDR1 SGDLS and CDR2 YYNGEE. The CDR3 is 22 amino acids. CDR3 DNA: TGTGCCAGCAGCGTAGGTAGAGGACAGTCCGGGACTAGCGGGAGACACTCCTACGAGCAGTACTTC. Its translation: CASSVGRGQSGTSGRHSYEQYF. The whole variable domain, filled in from reference TRBV9 and TRBJ2-7, reads DSGVTQTPKHLITATGQRVTLRCSPRSGDLSVYWYQQSLDQGLQFLIQYYNGEERAKGNILERFSAQQFPDLHSELNLSSLELGDSALYFCASSVGRGQSGTSGRHSYEQYFGPGTRLTVT.

This rearrangement joins TRBV5-4 to TRBJ2-5; weak D call: TRBD2 (5 bases). Germline V gene lookup returns CDR1 SGHNT and CDR2 YYREEE (reference sequence). Trimming pared 0 bases from V and 2 bases from J, leaving 14 bases between. The CDR3 runs to 16 residues. As DNA, the CDR3 is TGTGCCAGCAGCTTGGTATCTAGCAGAATTCAAGAGACCCAGTACTTC. Translating it yields CASSLVSSRIQETQYF.